These T cell receptor beta chains were read from a single sample in a study of long-term antiretroviral therapy in people with HIV. The assay was immunoSEQ multiplex PCR, and TCRdb's table has in-frame clones only and misses some. This sample has 35,000 to 55,000 clones, with roughly 95% found just once. Source: unsorted PBMCs, taken 3.7 years after starting antiretroviral therapy. All receptors come from a woman in her fifties or sixties with HIV. Both conserved end residues are part of each CDR3. The order of the fields is clone size, J gene, D gene, V gene, CDR3 length, CDR3 DNA, CDR3 protein. A D gene is named only where the DNA matches it firmly. The size of a clone is reported for some rows only, either as once, few or many, or as a class for expanded clones.

medium-sized | TRBJ2-5 | TRBD2 | TRBV7-6 | 15 | TGTGCCAGCAGCTTAAGGGCGGGAGGCCCAGAGACCCAGTACTTC | CASSLRAGGPETQYF
- | TRBJ2-7 | - | TRBV7-2 | 14 | TGTGCCAGCAGCTTAGCGGGGCCTACCTACGAGCAGTACTTC | CASSLAGPTYEQYF
- | TRBJ2-5 | TRBD2 | TRBV5-1 | 16 | TGCGCCAGCAGCTTGGTGGCGGGGGGGACCCAAGAGACCCAGTACTTC | CASSLVAGGTQETQYF
- | TRBJ1-2 | TRBD1 | TRBV7-9 | 14 | TGTGCCAGCAGCCTTGGGACAGGGAGTGATGGCTACACCTTC | CASSLGTGSDGYTF
- | TRBJ2-3 | TRBD2 | TRBV5-1 | 16 | TGCGCCAGCAGTTCAGCGCGGGGGGGCACCACAGATACGCAGTATTTT | CASSSARGGTTDTQYF
- | TRBJ1-6 | - | TRBV30 | 19 | TGTGCCTGGACGGGCTTCGAGGTGGGGAATAGCTCCTATAATTCACCCCTCCACTTT | CAWTGFEVGNSSYNSPLHF
- | TRBJ1-2 | - | TRBV19 | 16 | TGTGCCAGTAGTATCCGCCTTCAGGGGAATCGGCGCGGCTACACCTTC | CASSIRLQGNRRGYTF
- | TRBJ1-1 | - | TRBV5-6 | 16 | TGTGCCAGCAGCCCGGACAGCGGCGAGGTGAACACTGAAGCTTTCTTT | CASSPDSGEVNTEAFF
- | TRBJ2-1 | TRBD1 | TRBV11-2 | 17 | TGTGCCAGCAGCCCTGGGACAGCACCTAGCTCCTACAATGAGCAGTTCTTC | CASSPGTAPSSYNEQFF
- | TRBJ1-1 | - | TRBV19 | 15 | TGTGCCAGTACAAAATGGGGCAGTCTCTACACTGAAGCTTTCTTT | CASTKWGSLYTEAFF
once | TRBJ2-1 | - | TRBV7-2 | 15 | TGTGCCAGCAGCTTAGAGGTTCCTCCTTACAATGAGCAGTTCTTC | CASSLEVPPYNEQFF
- | TRBJ1-1 | - | TRBV29-1 | 12 | TGCAGCGCCAACAGGGTGGGCACTGAAGCTTTCTTT | CSANRVGTEAFF
once | TRBJ2-5 | - | TRBV13 | 14 | TGTGCCAGCAGCTTAGATCCCGGACAAGAGACCCAGTACTTC | CASSLDPGQETQYF
- | TRBJ2-3 | TRBD1 | TRBV7-9 | 15 | TGTGCCAGCAGGGCCGGGACAGGCAGCACAGATACGCAGTATTTT | CASRAGTGSTDTQYF
- | TRBJ2-7 | - | TRBV10-3 | 11 | TGTGCCATAGGGATCTCCTACGAGCAGTACTTC | CAIGISYEQYF
once | TRBJ2-5 | - | TRBV6-6 | 12 | TGTGCCAGCAGTTACTCTCAAGAGACCCAGTACTTC | CASSYSQETQYF
few | TRBJ2-5 | - | TRBV18 | 13 | TGTGCCAGCTCACTGAACCGCCAAGAGACCCAGTACTTC | CASSLNRQETQYF
- | TRBJ1-3 | - | TRBV7-6 | 16 | TGTGCCAGCAGCCCTGATCACAGGGAATCTGGAAACACCATATATTTT | CASSPDHRESGNTIYF
- | TRBJ2-5 | - | TRBV5-1 | 14 | TGCGCCAGCAGCTTGGCCTTAGGGGGGGAGACCCAGTACTTC | CASSLALGGETQYF
- | TRBJ2-1 | TRBD1 | TRBV7-2 | 16 | TGTGCCAGCAGCGTGTTGGACAGGGGGAACTACAATGAGCAGTTCTTC | CASSVLDRGNYNEQFF
once | TRBJ2-7 | - | TRBV25-1 | 15 | TGTGCCAGCGCCGAGGCCCGGGGCCCCCCCTACGAGCAGTACTTC | CASAEARGPPYEQYF
- | TRBJ2-3 | - | TRBV5-6 | 17 | TGTGCCAGCAGCTTGATGCTCGGCGCCGAACCCACAGATACGCAGTATTTT | CASSLMLGAEPTDTQYF
- | TRBJ2-6 | - | TRBV30 | 14 | TGTGCCTGGAGTGTTGTCTCTGGGGCCAACGTCCTGACTTTC | CAWSVVSGANVLTF
- | TRBJ2-2 | TRBD1 | TRBV6-1 | 14 | TGTGCCAGCAGTCGAAGACAGGGGGCCGGGGAGCTGTTTTTT | CASSRRQGAGELFF
- | TRBJ2-1 | TRBD2 | TRBV5-1 | 15 | TGCGCCAGCAGCGGAGCGGGACTAGCCCTAAATGAGCAGTTCTTC | CASSGAGLALNEQFF